The 6 T cell receptor beta chains listed next were all sequenced from one sample in a study of OX40 agonist ivuxolimab in advanced cancers. Here immunoSEQ multiplex PCR was the method, and the copy in TCRdb shows in-frame clones only, minus some. The sample yields about 67,000 clones, about 85% seen once. The sequenced sample was CD4+ or CD8+ T cells sorted from blood, obtained in a trial of the OX40 agonist ivuxolimab. These receptors were obtained from an adult with an advanced solid tumor such as melanoma, head and neck, liver or kidney cancer.

This chain links TRBV13 with TRBJ2-2; TRBD2 is a possible D gene (5 bases). Trimming took off 7 bases at V and 2 bases at J, with 14 bases between the two ends. The CDR3 is 15 amino acids. The germline gives CDR1 PRHDT, CDR2 FYEKMQ (reference sequence). CDR3 sequence reads: CASNPPSPNTGELFF. The CDR3 DNA follows: TGTGCCAGCAATCCCCCTAGCCCAAACACCGGGGAGCTGTTTTTT.

V gene TRBV6-5 combines with J gene TRBJ2-1, with TRBD1 as a possible D gene (8 bases). Trimming took off 4 bases at V and 4 bases at J, with 17 bases between the two ends. Germline loops: CDR1 MNHEY, CDR2 SVGAGI. The CDR3 consists of 16 residues. CDR3 sequence: CASSFRGRGRYNEQFF. The CDR3 coding sequence is TGTGCCAGCAGTTTCAGGGGGCGGGGGCGTTACAATGAGCAGTTCTTC.

The chain carries TRBV11-3 and TRBJ2-1; D is perhaps TRBD2 (5 bases). Germline-derived CDR1 and CDR2 are SGHNT and YENEEA. Trimming removed 1 base from V and 0 bases from J, with 10 bases in between. There are 16 residues in the CDR3. Written as DNA, the CDR3 is TGTGCCAGCAGCTTAGGCGGGCCCTACTCCTACAATGAGCAGTTCTTC. This gives the protein CASSLGGPYSYNEQFF.

The chain carries TRBV18 and TRBJ2-3; no clear D gene. This CDR3 region has 13 residues. V was pared by 0 bases and J by 0 bases, with 1 base between. Germline V gene sequence: CDR1 KGHSH, CDR2 LQKENI. CDR3 protein: CASSPPSTDTQYF. The CDR3 nucleotides are TGTGCCAGCTCACCACCTAGCACAGATACGCAGTATTTT.

This rearrangement joins TRBV27 to TRBJ2-1; 7 nucleotides match TRBD1. CDR1 MNHEY and CDR2 SMNVEV come from the germline V gene (reference sequence). CDR3 size: 15 residues. The V and J ends lost 5 bases and 3 bases, in that order; junction bases with no gene match: 7. This CDR3 reads CASSQTGAGYNEQFF. CDR3 sequence (DNA): TGTGCCAGCAGTCAAACAGGGGCCGGCTACAATGAGCAGTTCTTC.

This rearrangement joins TRBV5-4 to TRBJ1-1; D is unclear. Trimming stripped 4 bases from V and 6 bases from J, with 16 bases between. This CDR3 comprises 14 residues. Germline CDR1 and CDR2: SGHNT and YYREEE (reference sequence). The CDR3 spells CASSRYGEGSEAFF. CDR3 in DNA: TGTGCCAGCAGCCGCTACGGGGAGGGCTCTGAAGCTTTCTTT.